This T cell receptor (beta chain) was sequenced for a study of blood T cell repertoires in COVID-19. Turning to the study itself: Both acute and convalescent COVID-19 samples were obtained from the United States, Italy and Spain. T cells, B-cell-depleted T cells, or PBMCs supplied cDNA or gDNA.

Per the study methods: Amplification from reference gene primers served as the basis for estimated nucleated cell counts. The data were produced by immunoSEQ multiplex PCR, yet TCRdb's version contains in-frame clones alone and is incomplete. The V and J calls and clone size were taken over from that table, and D and trimming were inferred from the DNA. The sample yields under 150,000 clones, more than 75% seen once. Germline V gives CDR1 KGHSH, CDR2 LQKENI. The V end lost 2 bases, the J end lost 3 bases, and 15 bases lay between the germline ends. CDR3 length: 16 residues. The receptor's source is a middle-aged man with active COVID-19. This rearrangement joins TRBV18 to TRBJ2-3; the D gene is possibly TRBD1 (5 bases). The sample consisted of peripheral blood. In DNA, the CDR3 is TGTGCCAGCTCACCAGGGGCCAACAGGAAGACAGATACGCAGTATTTT. Protein: CASSPGANRKTDTQYF. The complete variable domain, with remaining parts taken from reference TRBV18 and TRBJ2-3, reads NAGVMQNPRHLVRRRGQEARLRCSPMKGHSHVYWYRQLPEEGLKFMVYLQKENIIDESGMPKERFSAEFPKEGPSILRIQQVVRGDSAAYFCASSPGANRKTDTQYFGPGTRLTVL.